This T cell receptor (beta chain) was sequenced in a study of follicular helper T cells after annual influenza vaccination. Indicated time point: 2014-2015 season, pre-vaccination. About this clone: Its target is unknown.

The study's findings and limits: For non-cTfh compartments, undersampling could not be ruled out.

V lost 0 bases to trimming and J lost 5 bases, with 10 bases between them. The CDR3 loop spans 14 amino acids. In germline, CDR1 is SEHNR, CDR2 FQNEAQ (reference sequence). Produced via immunoSEQ multiplex PCR; TCRdb's table is partial and in-frame only. The sample includes some 15,000 clones, roughly four fifths of them seen just once. This TCR came from an adult who received the influenza vaccine. The V and J genes are TRBV7-9 and TRBJ2-5, with a possible D match to TRBD1 (6 bases). The sequencing used CXCR5- memory CD4+ T cells sorted from blood, collected on the day of influenza vaccination. CDR3 residues: CASSLAGGPETQYF. In DNA, the CDR3 is TGTGCCAGCAGCTTAGCAGGGGGTCCGGAGACCCAGTACTTC. Full variable domain (rest looked up from reference TRBV7-9 and TRBJ2-5): DTGVSQNPRHKITKRGQNVTFRCDPISEHNRLYWYRQTLGQGPEFLTYFQNEAQLEKSRLLSDRFSAERPKGSFSTLEIQRTEQGDSAMYLCASSLAGGPETQYFGPGTRLLVL.